This TCR beta chain is drawn from a study of T-cell reconstitution after alpha-beta-depleted transplantation in children. Trimming at V came to 7 bases and at J to 4 bases, leaving 11 bases not matched to a gene. From germline, CDR1 is SQVTM and CDR2 ANQGSEA. This CDR3 has 14 amino acids. Overall study results and limits: The origin of high day-60 TCRbeta diversity in some patients lay in surviving recipient T cells and thymic progenitors. Alpha-beta T cells about two months after transplant reportedly derived from several hundred expanded graft clones. A year post-transplant, T-cell counts and diversity derived mostly from newly produced T cells.

A note on this clonotype: Its antigen is unidentified.

Unique molecular identifiers tagged the TCRbeta library. TCRdb recomputed calls from the PCR reads with MiXCR, one row per CDR3 protein. The sample records 300,000 to 350,000 distinct CDR3 sequences, roughly 25% being singletons. This clonotype was sampled from a male patient younger than 18 who had a stem cell transplant for acute lymphoblastic leukemia, so the T cells may come from the graft donor. This chain joins TRBV29-1 and TRBJ2-3; 7 bases map to TRBD2. Material: PBMCs, mostly from graft donor cells, obtained 180 days after TCRalphabeta/CD19-depleted stem cell transplant. The CDR3 sequence is CSATGLPGPDTQYF. DNA of the CDR3: TGCAGCGCAACGGGACTACCGGGGCCAGATACGCAGTATTTT.